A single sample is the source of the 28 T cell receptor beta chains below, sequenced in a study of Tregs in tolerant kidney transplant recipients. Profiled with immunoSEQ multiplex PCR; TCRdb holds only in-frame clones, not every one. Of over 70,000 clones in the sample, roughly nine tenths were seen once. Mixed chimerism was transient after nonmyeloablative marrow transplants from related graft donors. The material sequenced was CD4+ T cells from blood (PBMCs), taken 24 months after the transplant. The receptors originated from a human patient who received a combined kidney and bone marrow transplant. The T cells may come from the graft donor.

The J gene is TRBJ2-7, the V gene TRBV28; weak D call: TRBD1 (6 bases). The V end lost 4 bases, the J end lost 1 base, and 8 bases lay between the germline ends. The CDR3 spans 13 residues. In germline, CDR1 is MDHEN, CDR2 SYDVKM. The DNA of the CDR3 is TGTGCCAGCAGTTCAGGACAGTCCTACGAGCAGTACTTC. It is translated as CASSSGQSYEQYF.

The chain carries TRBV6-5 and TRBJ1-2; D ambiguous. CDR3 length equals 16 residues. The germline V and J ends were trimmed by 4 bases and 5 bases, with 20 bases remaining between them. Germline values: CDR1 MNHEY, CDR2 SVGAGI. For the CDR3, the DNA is TGTGCCAGCAGTTCCAATCGAGGGAGACCCACTTATGGCTACACCTTC. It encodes CASSSNRGRPTYGYTF.

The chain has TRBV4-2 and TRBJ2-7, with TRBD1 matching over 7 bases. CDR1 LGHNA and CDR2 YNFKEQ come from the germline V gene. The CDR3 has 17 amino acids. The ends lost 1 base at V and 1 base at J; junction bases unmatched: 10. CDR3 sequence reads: CASSQGETGYWSYEQYF. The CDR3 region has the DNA TGTGCCAGCAGCCAAGGTGAGACAGGGTATTGGTCCTACGAGCAGTACTTC.

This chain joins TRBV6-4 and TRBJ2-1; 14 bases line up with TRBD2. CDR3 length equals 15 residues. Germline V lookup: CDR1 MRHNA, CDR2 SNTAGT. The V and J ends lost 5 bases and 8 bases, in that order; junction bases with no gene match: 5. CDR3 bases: TGTGCCAGCAGTAGACTAGCGGGGGGGCCGGATGAGCAGTTCTTC. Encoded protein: CASSRLAGGPDEQFF.

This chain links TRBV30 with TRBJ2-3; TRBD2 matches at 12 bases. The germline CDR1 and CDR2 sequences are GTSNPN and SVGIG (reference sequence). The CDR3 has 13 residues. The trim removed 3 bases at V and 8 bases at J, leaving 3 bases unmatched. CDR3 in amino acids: CAWRTSGSATQYF. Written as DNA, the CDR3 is TGTGCCTGGAGGACTAGCGGGAGTGCTACGCAGTATTTT.

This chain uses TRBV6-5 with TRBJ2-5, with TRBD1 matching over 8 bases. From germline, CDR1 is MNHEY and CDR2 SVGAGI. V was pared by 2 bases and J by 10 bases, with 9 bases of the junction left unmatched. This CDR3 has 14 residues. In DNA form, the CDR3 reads TGTGCCAGCAGTTACGGACAGGGATTCAACGACCAGTACTTC. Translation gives CASSYGQGFNDQYF.

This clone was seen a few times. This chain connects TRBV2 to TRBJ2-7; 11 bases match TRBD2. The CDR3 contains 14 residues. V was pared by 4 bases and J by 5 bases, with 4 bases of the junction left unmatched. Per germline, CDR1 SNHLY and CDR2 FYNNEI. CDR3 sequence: CASSGLAGSNEQYF. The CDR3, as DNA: TGTGCCAGCAGTGGACTAGCGGGGAGCAACGAGCAGTACTTC.

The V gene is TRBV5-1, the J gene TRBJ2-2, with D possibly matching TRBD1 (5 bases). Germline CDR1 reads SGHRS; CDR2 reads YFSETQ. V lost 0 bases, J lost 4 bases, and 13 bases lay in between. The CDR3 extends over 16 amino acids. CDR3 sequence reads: CASSLATQGATGELFF. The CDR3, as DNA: TGCGCCAGCAGCTTGGCCACGCAGGGTGCCACCGGGGAGCTGTTTTTT.

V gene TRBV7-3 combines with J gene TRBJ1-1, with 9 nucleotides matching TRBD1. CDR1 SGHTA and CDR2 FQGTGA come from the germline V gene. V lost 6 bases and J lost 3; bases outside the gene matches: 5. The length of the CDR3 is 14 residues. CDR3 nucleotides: TGTGCCAGCAGGGCCGGGACAGGGTACACTGAAGCTTTCTTT. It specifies CASRAGTGYTEAFF.

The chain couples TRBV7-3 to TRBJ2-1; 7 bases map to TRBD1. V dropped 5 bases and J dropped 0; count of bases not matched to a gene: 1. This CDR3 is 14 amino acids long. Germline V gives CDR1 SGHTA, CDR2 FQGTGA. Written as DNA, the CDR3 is TGTGCCAGCAGCCGGGACAGCTCCTACAATGAGCAGTTCTTC. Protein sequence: CASSRDSSYNEQFF.

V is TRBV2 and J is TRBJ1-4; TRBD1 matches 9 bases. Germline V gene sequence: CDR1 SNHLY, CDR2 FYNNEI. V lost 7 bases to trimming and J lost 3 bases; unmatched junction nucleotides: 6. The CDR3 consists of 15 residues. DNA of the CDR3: TGTGCCAGCAATGACAGGGGGTATTCTAATGAAAAACTGTTTTTT. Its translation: CASNDRGYSNEKLFF.

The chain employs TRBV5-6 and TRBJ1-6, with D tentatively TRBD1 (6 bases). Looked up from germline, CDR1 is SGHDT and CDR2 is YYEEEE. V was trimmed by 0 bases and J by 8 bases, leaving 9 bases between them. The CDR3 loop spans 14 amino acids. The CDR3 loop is CASSLVAGDSPLHF. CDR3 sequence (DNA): TGTGCCAGCAGCTTGGTGGCAGGGGATTCACCCCTCCACTTT.

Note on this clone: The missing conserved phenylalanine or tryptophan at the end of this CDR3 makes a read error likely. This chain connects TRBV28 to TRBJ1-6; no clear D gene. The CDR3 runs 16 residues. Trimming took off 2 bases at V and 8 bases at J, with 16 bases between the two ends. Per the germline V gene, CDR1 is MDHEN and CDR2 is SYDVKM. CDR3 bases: TGTGCCAGCAGTTTAGGTGGTAGAGGAAACCATTCACCCCTCCACGTT. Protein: CASSLGGRGNHSPLHV.

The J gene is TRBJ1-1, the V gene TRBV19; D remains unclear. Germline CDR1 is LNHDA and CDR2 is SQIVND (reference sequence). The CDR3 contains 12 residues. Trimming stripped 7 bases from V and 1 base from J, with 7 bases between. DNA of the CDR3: TGTGCCAGTAAAGTCGGGAACACTGAAGCTTTCTTT. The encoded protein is CASKVGNTEAFF. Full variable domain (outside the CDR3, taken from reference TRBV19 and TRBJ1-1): DGGITQSPKYLFRKEGQNVTLSCEQNLNHDAMYWYRQDPGQGLRLIYYSQIVNDFQKGDIAEGYSVSREKKESFPLTVTSAQKNPTAFYLCASKVGNTEAFFGQGTRLTVV.

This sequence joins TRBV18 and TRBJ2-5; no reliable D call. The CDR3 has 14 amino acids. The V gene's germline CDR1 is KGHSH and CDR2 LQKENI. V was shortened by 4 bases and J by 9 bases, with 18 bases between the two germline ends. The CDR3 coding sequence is TGTGCCAGCTCACTCGCCGGAGACCGCCGGGCCCAGTACTTC. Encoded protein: CASSLAGDRRAQYF.

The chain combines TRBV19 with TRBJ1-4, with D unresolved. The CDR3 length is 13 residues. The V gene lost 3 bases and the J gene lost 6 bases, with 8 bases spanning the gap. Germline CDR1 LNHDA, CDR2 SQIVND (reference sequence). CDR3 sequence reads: CASSISRDEKLFF. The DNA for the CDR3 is TGTGCCAGTAGTATTAGCCGGGATGAAAAACTGTTTTTT.

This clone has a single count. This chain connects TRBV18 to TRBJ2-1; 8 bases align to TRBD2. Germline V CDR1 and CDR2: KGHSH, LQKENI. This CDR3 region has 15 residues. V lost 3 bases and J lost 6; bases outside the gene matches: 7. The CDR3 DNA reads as TGTGCCAGCTCACCCAGCGGGGGCAGGATCAATGAGCAGTTCTTC. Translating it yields CASSPSGGRINEQFF. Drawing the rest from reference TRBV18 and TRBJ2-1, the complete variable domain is NAGVMQNPRHLVRRRGQEARLRCSPMKGHSHVYWYRQLPEEGLKFMVYLQKENIIDESGMPKERFSAEFPKEGPSILRIQQVVRGDSAAYFCASSPSGGRINEQFFGPGTRLTVL.

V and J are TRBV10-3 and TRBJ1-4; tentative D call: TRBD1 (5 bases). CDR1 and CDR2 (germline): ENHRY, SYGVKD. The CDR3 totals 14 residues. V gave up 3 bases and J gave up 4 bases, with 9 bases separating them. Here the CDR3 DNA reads TGTGCCATCAGTGACCAGGGATATAATGAAAAACTGTTTTTT. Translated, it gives CAISDQGYNEKLFF.

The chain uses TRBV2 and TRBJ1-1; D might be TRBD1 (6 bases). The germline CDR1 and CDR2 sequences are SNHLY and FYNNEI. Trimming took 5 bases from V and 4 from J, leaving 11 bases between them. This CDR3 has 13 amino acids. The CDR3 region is CASSRGQLTEAFF. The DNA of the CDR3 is TGTGCCAGCAGTAGGGGACAACTCACTGAAGCTTTCTTT.

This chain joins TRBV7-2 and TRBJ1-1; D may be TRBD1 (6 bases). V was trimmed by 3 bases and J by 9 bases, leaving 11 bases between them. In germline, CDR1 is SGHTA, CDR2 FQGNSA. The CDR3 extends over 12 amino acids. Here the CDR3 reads CASSLITGKAFF. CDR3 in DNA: TGTGCCAGCAGCTTGATTACAGGGAAAGCTTTCTTT.

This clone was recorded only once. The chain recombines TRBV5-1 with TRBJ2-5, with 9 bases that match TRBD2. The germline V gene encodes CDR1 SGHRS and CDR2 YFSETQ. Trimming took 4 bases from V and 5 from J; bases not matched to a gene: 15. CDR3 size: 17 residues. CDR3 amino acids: CASSGLSGRRDWETQYF. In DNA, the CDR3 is TGCGCCAGCAGCGGCCTTAGCGGGAGAAGGGATTGGGAGACCCAGTACTTC. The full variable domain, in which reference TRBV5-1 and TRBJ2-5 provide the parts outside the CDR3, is KAGVTQTPRYLIKTRGQQVTLSCSPISGHRSVSWYQQTPGQGLQFLFEYFSETQRNKGNFPGRFSGRQFSNSRSEMNVSTLELGDSALYLCASSGLSGRRDWETQYFGPGTRLLVL.

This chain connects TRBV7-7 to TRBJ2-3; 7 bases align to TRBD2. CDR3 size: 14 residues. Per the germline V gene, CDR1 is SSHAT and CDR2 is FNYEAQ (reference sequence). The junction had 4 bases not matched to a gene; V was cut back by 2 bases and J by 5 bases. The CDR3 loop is CASSLRSSGDTQYF. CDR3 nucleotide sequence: TGTGCCAGCAGCTTACGTTCTAGCGGAGATACGCAGTATTTT.

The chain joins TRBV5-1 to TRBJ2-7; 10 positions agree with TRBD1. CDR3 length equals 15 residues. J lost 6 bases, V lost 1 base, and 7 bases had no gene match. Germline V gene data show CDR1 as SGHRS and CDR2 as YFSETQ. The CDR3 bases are TGCGCCAGCAGCTTGACCCCTGGACAGGGGGGCGAGCAGTACTTC. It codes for CASSLTPGQGGEQYF.

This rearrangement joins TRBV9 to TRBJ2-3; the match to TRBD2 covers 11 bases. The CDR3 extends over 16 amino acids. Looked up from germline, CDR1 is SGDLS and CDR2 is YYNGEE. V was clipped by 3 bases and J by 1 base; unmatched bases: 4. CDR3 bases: TGTGCCAGCAGCGGACCGACTAGCGGGGGCACAGATACGCAGTATTTT. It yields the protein CASSGPTSGGTDTQYF. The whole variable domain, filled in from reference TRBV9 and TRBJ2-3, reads DSGVTQTPKHLITATGQRVTLRCSPRSGDLSVYWYQQSLDQGLQFLIQYYNGEERAKGNILERFSAQQFPDLHSELNLSSLELGDSALYFCASSGPTSGGTDTQYFGPGTRLTVL.

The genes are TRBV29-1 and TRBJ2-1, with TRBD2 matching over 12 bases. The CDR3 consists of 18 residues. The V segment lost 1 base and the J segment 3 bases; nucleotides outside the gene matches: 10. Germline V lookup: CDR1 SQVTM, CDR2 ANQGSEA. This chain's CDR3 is CSVEGTSGALSNYNEQFF. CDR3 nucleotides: TGCAGCGTTGAAGGGACTAGCGGGGCCCTCAGTAACTACAATGAGCAGTTCTTC.

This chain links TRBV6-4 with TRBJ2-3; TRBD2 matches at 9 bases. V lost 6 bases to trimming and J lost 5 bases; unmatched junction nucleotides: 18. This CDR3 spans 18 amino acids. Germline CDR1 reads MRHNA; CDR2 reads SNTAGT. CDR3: CASRYHLVSGSLEDTQYF. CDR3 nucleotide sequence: TGTGCCAGCAGATATCACCTCGTTAGCGGGAGTCTGGAAGATACGCAGTATTTT.

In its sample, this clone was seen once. The DNA for the CDR3 is TGTGCCAGCAGCCCTATCCCCGGAGGGGGGGAGCTGTTTTTT. Residues: CASSPIPGGGELFF. The chain employs TRBV7-7 and TRBJ2-2, with D possibly matching TRBD2 (6 bases). Between the trimmed V and J ends, which lost 5 bases and 8 bases, there was a span of 15 bases. This CDR3 region has 14 residues. The germline V gene encodes CDR1 SSHAT and CDR2 FNYEAQ (reference sequence).

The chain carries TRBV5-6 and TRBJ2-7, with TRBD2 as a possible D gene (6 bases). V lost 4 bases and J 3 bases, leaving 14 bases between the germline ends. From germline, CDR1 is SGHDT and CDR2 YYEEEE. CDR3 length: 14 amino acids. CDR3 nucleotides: TGTGCCAGCAGCGTTAATGCGGGGAACTACGAGCAGTACTTC. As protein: CASSVNAGNYEQYF.